These T cell receptor beta chains were read from a single sample in a study of a mutant IDH1 vaccine in newly diagnosed glioma. Measured with immunoSEQ multiplex PCR; TCRdb has only the in-frame clones, and not every one. The sample includes approximately 31,000 clones, about four fifths of them seen just once. These TCRs' antigens remain unknown. The sample in question was PBMCs, obtained from a glioma patient whose treatment included an IDH1 peptide vaccine. All receptors derive from a woman between 18 and 29 years old with glioma. Both conserved end residues are part of each CDR3. D genes are given only for firm matches. Only part of the rows carry a size: once, few, many, or a class if the clone is expanded.

D gene	clone size	V gene	J gene	CDR3 protein	CDR3 DNA
-	-	TRBV19	TRBJ2-6	CASISGAGANVLTF	TGTGCCAGTATTTCTGGGGCAGGGGCCAACGTCCTGACTTTC
-	-	TRBV6-5	TRBJ1-2	CASSYSSGNYGYTF	TGTGCCAGCAGTTACTCGAGTGGGAACTATGGCTACACCTTC
-	-	TRBV6-4	TRBJ1-2	CASSDRNYGYTF	TGTGCCAGCAGCGACAGAAACTATGGCTACACCTTC
-	-	TRBV5-6	TRBJ2-3	CASSLRGPTDTQYF	TGTGCCAGCAGCTTGCGGGGGCCCACAGATACGCAGTATTTT
-	once	TRBV2	TRBJ2-1	CASSDEGSTYNEQFF	TGTGCCAGCAGTGATGAGGGGTCGACCTACAATGAGCAGTTCTTC
-	-	TRBV25-1	TRBJ1-1	CASSDGGGRMTEAFF	TGTGCCAGCAGTGACGGCGGGGGGCGGATGACTGAAGCTTTCTTT
-	-	TRBV6-6	TRBJ1-6	CASRPAGQKYSPLHF	TGTGCCAGCAGGCCGGCCGGACAGAAGTATTCACCCCTCCACTTT
TRBD2	-	TRBV6-6	TRBJ2-1	CASSYSGREGNEQFF	TGTGCCAGCAGTTATAGCGGGAGAGAGGGCAATGAGCAGTTCTTC
TRBD2	-	TRBV4-2	TRBJ2-5	CASSRLAGASQETQYF	TGTGCCAGCAGCCGACTAGCGGGGGCCTCGCAAGAGACCCAGTACTTC
-	-	TRBV5-4	TRBJ1-3	CASSLDLGSGNTIYF	TGTGCCAGCAGCTTGGACCTAGGCTCTGGAAACACCATATATTTT
-	-	TRBV4-1	TRBJ1-1	CASSQAVGSGTEAFF	TGCGCCAGCAGCCAAGCTGTAGGCTCGGGCACTGAAGCTTTCTTT
-	-	TRBV4-1	TRBJ1-2	CASSQDLATGLNYGYTF	TGCGCCAGCAGCCAAGATCTGGCCACAGGTCTAAACTATGGCTACACCTTC
-	-	TRBV6-4	TRBJ1-5	CASSENPGDNQPQHF	TGTGCCAGCAGTGAAAATCCAGGGGACAATCAGCCCCAGCATTTT
-	once	TRBV11-2	TRBJ1-2	CASSAGRGYGYTF	TGTGCCAGCTCAGCGGGCAGGGGATATGGCTACACCTTC
-	-	TRBV7-9	TRBJ2-7	CASSLSPGKVKSYEQYF	TGTGCCAGCAGCTTAAGCCCCGGCAAAGTGAAGTCCTACGAGCAGTACTTC
TRBD2	-	TRBV10-3	TRBJ2-3	CATRLAGGDTQYF	TGTGCCACCAGACTAGCGGGAGGCGATACGCAGTATTTT
-	-	TRBV29-1	TRBJ2-2	CSVERSNALTGELFF	TGCAGCGTTGAACGGTCGAACGCATTGACCGGGGAGCTGTTTTTT
TRBD1	-	TRBV27	TRBJ1-5	CASSPWGQGSNQPQHF	TGTGCCAGCAGCCCATGGGGACAGGGCTCCAATCAGCCCCAGCATTTT
TRBD2	-	TRBV9	TRBJ2-7	CASSVGGLTYEQYF	TGTGCCAGCAGCGTCGGGGGACTAACCTACGAGCAGTACTTC
-	once	TRBV5-6	TRBJ2-7	CASSYKVEQYF	TGTGCCAGCAGCTATAAGGTGGAGCAGTACTTC
-	few	TRBV19	TRBJ1-2	CASSTGGGGYGYTF	TGTGCCAGTAGTACGGGAGGAGGGGGTTATGGCTACACCTTC
-	once	TRBV28	TRBJ2-2	CASSEPNTGELFF	TGTGCCAGCAGTGAACCGAACACCGGGGAGCTGTTTTTT
-	once	TRBV2	TRBJ2-7	CASSESLTIYEQYF	TGTGCCAGCAGTGAATCACTGACAATCTACGAGCAGTACTTC
-	-	TRBV19	TRBJ2-3	CASSIAGGGNADTQYF	TGTGCCAGTAGTATTGCAGGGGGAGGAAACGCAGATACGCAGTATTTT
-	-	TRBV5-4	TRBJ1-4	CASSRRGVNEKLFF	TGTGCCAGCAGCCGGAGGGGTGTTAATGAAAAACTGTTTTTT
TRBD1	few	TRBV2	TRBJ1-2	CASSERGQVYGYTF	TGTGCCAGCAGTGAACGGGGACAGGTTTATGGCTACACCTTC
TRBD2	-	TRBV15	TRBJ2-4	CATSPGLAGLAKNIQYF	TGTGCCACCAGCCCGGGACTAGCGGGATTAGCCAAAAACATTCAGTACTTC
TRBD2	-	TRBV27	TRBJ2-5	CASSLRLAGGVETQYF	TGTGCCAGCAGTTTAAGACTAGCGGGGGGGGTAGAGACCCAGTACTTC
TRBD1	-	TRBV6-1	TRBJ2-7	CASSARGTGVPEQYF	TGTGCCAGCAGTGCTCGGGGGACAGGGGTCCCTGAGCAGTACTTC
-	once	TRBV19	TRBJ1-3	CASRDLDILTIYF	TGTGCCAGTAGGGATCTGGACATTTTAACCATATATTTT
-	-	TRBV27	TRBJ2-3	CASSLVGGDTQYF	TGTGCCAGCAGTTTAGTTGGTGGGGATACGCAGTATTTT
-	few	TRBV7-6	TRBJ1-1	CASSFGEGTEAFF	TGTGCCAGCAGCTTTGGTGAAGGAACTGAAGCTTTCTTT
TRBD1	-	TRBV19	TRBJ2-7	CASRQGASYEQYF	TGTGCCAGTAGACAGGGGGCGTCCTACGAGCAGTACTTC
-	-	TRBV15	TRBJ2-7	CATSSGWRSGEQYF	TGTGCCACCAGCAGTGGGTGGCGGTCCGGGGAGCAGTACTTC
-	-	TRBV27	TRBJ2-1	CASSFGLTYNEQFF	TGTGCCAGCAGTTTCGGACTAACCTACAATGAGCAGTTCTTC
TRBD1	-	TRBV6-1	TRBJ2-5	CASRKTGVFDLTQYF	TGTGCCAGCAGGAAGACAGGGGTCTTTGATTTGACCCAGTACTTC